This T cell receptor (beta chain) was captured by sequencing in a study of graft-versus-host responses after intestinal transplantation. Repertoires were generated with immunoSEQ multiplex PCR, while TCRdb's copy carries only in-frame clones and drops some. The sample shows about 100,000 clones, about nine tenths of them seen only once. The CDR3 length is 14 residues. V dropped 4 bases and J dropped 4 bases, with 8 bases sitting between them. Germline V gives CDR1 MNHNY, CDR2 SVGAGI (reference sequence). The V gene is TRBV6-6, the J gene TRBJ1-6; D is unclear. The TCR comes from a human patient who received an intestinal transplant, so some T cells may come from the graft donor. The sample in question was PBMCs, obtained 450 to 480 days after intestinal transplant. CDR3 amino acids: CASSLPEYNSPLHF. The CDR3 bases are TGTGCCAGCAGTTTGCCCGAATATAATTCACCCCTCCACTTT.